This T cell receptor beta chain was observed in a study of blood T cell repertoires in COVID-19. Study summary: Collection of acute and convalescent COVID-19 samples took place in the United States, Italy and Spain. T cells, B-cell-depleted T cells, or PBMCs provided the cDNA or gDNA that served as material.

The ends lost 2 bases at V and 4 bases at J; junction bases unmatched: 14. Germline values: CDR1 MNHEY, CDR2 SMNVEV (reference sequence). This CDR3 region has 18 residues. Cohorts were based on clinical histories the participants reported. In the study's own analysis: Estimates of nucleated cell counts were drawn from the amplification of reference gene primers. The protocol was immunoSEQ multiplex PCR, while the TCRdb copy is restricted to in-frame clones and leaves out a portion. The DNA gave D and trimming, while V, J and clone size come from that table. The table has roughly 250,000 clones, over 75% seen once.

What was sequenced was PBMCs or T cells enriched from blood (not recorded which). The sequence was obtained from a woman aged 40-49 years who had been exposed to COVID-19. The V gene is TRBV27, the J gene TRBJ1-5, with 7 positions matching TRBD1. CDR3 nucleotide sequence: TGTGCCAGCAGTTTAGCAAATTTCGGGACAGAGCCGAATCAGCCCCAGCATTTT. It specifies CASSLANFGTEPNQPQHF.